One and the same sample provided the 11 T cell receptor beta chains below, sequenced in a study of blood T cell repertoires in COVID-19. Clones were read by immunoSEQ multiplex PCR, and TCRdb kept only the in-frame ones, dropping some. The sample holds about 64,000 clones, 70% to 85% seen once. Material: peripheral blood. The receptors here all came from a woman aged 55 to 70 with acute or convalescent COVID-19.

The genes are TRBV27 and TRBJ1-6, with a possible D match to TRBD1 (5 bases). The CDR3 is 16 residues long. With 2 bases removed from V and 7 bases from J, the gap between germline ends came to 15 bases. The germline V gene encodes CDR1 MNHEY and CDR2 SMNVEV (reference sequence). The CDR3 sequence is CASSLGAGWMNSPLHF. CDR3 nucleotides: TGTGCCAGCAGTTTAGGTGCAGGGTGGATGAATTCACCCCTCCACTTT.

J is TRBJ1-1 and V is TRBV5-1, with TRBD1 matching 7 bases. Germline loops: CDR1 SGHRS, CDR2 YFSETQ. CDR3 length equals 16 residues. V was pared by 4 bases and J by 0 bases, with 9 bases of the junction left unmatched. The CDR3 region has the DNA TGCGCCAGCAGCCCCCAGGGGGGACAGTTGAACACTGAAGCTTTCTTT. This gives the protein CASSPQGGQLNTEAFF.

This chain connects TRBV5-4 to TRBJ1-6; the match to TRBD1 covers 8 bases. Germline V lookup: CDR1 SGHNT, CDR2 YYREEE (reference sequence). The CDR3 is made up of 14 amino acids. V lost 5 bases and J lost 7; bases outside the gene matches: 5. The chain's CDR3 is CASSSDRGNSPLHF. The CDR3 coding sequence is TGTGCCAGCAGTTCTGACAGGGGCAATTCACCCCTCCACTTT.

This rearrangement joins TRBV11-2 to TRBJ2-2, with D possibly being TRBD2 (6 bases). The CDR3 consists of 15 residues. Germline lookup yields CDR1 SGHAT and CDR2 FQNNGV. V was cut by 0 bases and J by 5 bases, with 10 bases left in between. This CDR3 is CASSLEEGWTGELFF. CDR3 DNA: TGTGCCAGCAGCTTAGAGGAGGGTTGGACCGGGGAGCTGTTTTTT.

The count of this clone is one. V gene TRBV14 combines with J gene TRBJ1-5; weak D call: TRBD1 (6 bases). Germline CDR1 SGHDN, CDR2 FVKESK. V was pared by 4 bases and J by 0 bases, with 10 bases between. This CDR3 is built from 15 residues. The CDR3 nucleotides read TGTGCCAGCAGCCGCGAGGACAGTAGCAATCAGCCCCAGCATTTT. Residues: CASSREDSSNQPQHF.

The genes are TRBV6-5 and TRBJ1-6; D not certain. CDR1 is MNHEY, CDR2 SVGAGI, per germline. This CDR3 spans 16 amino acids. V was trimmed by 0 bases and J by 0 bases, leaving 6 bases between them. Written as DNA, the CDR3 is TGTGCCAGCAGTTACTCTCCGAGCTCCTATAATTCACCCCTCCACTTT. Its protein is CASSYSPSSYNSPLHF.

The chain couples TRBV9 to TRBJ2-2, with 7 nucleotides matching TRBD1. V trimming: 4 bases; J trimming: 4 bases; junction bases outside the gene matches: 4. This CDR3 has 14 residues. CDR1 is SGDLS, CDR2 YYNGEE, per germline. CDR3 nucleotide sequence: TGTGCCAGCAGCCCCGGGACAGTCACCGGGGAGCTGTTTTTT. Its protein is CASSPGTVTGELFF.

The chain employs TRBV4-2 and TRBJ1-1; the D gene is possibly TRBD1 (5 bases). Germline CDR1 LGHNA, CDR2 YNFKEQ. This CDR3 has 14 residues. V was cut by 1 base and J by 3 bases, with 9 bases left in between. The CDR3 protein is CASSQVGLDTEAFF. CDR3 nucleotides: TGTGCCAGCAGCCAAGTGGGGCTTGACACTGAAGCTTTCTTT.

CDR3 amino acids: CASSQAGQNTEAFF. For the CDR3, the DNA is TGTGCCAGCAGCCAAGCAGGACAGAACACTGAAGCTTTCTTT. The chain links TRBV3-1 (or the pseudogene TRBV3-2) to TRBJ1-1; a possible D gene is TRBD1 (5 bases). CDR3 length: 14 residues. V dropped 1 base and J dropped 1 base, with 7 bases sitting between them. CDR1 is LGHDT, CDR2 YNNKEL, per germline (reference sequence).

The rearrangement joins TRBV5-1 to TRBJ2-2, with D tentatively TRBD2 (5 bases). Germline CDR1 SGHRS, CDR2 YFSETQ. This CDR3 spans 15 amino acids. Deletions cut 0 bases from V and 3 bases from J, with 9 bases between. The CDR3 spells CASSLGLRDTGELFF. The DNA of the CDR3 is TGCGCCAGCAGCTTGGGACTAAGGGACACCGGGGAGCTGTTTTTT. Based on the CDR3 plus reference TRBV5-1 and TRBJ2-2, the full variable domain is KAGVTQTPRYLIKTRGQQVTLSCSPISGHRSVSWYQQTPGQGLQFLFEYFSETQRNKGNFPGRFSGRQFSNSRSEMNVSTLELGDSALYLCASSLGLRDTGELFFGEGSRLTVL.

The chain links TRBV6-6 to TRBJ1-2; unclear D gene. CDR3 length: 12 residues. Trimming left V 5 bases short and J 8 bases short, with 12 bases between. Germline V lookup: CDR1 MNHNY, CDR2 SVGAGI (reference sequence). This CDR3 is CASSQDTQGYTF. The CDR3 DNA is TGTGCCAGCAGTCAAGACACTCAGGGCTACACCTTC.